The next 29 T cell receptor beta chains were all read from a single sample in a study of cytomegalovirus exposure and HLA in healthy donors. Primers: 60 Vbeta forward and 13 Jbeta reverse. The table came from immunoSEQ multiplex PCR; TCRdb's copy has only in-frame clones and leaves some out. The profile shows approximately 100,000 clones, approximately 70% of them singletons. The sample was PBMCs. These receptors were obtained from a middle-aged man in good health and CMV-seropositive.

This clone was counted between two and nine times. In DNA form, the CDR3 reads TGTGCCAGCAGCGAGACAGCTAACTATGGCTACACCTTC. Its protein product is CASSETANYGYTF. The chain has TRBV6-6 and TRBJ1-2; possible D gene TRBD1, 5 bases. The ends were cut back, 6 bases at V and 0 bases at J, with 8 bases in the middle. There are 13 residues in the CDR3. Looked up from germline, CDR1 is MNHNY and CDR2 is SVGAGI (reference sequence).

The rearrangement uses TRBV15 and TRBJ2-3; TRBD2 aligns across 9 bases. The CDR3 extends over 15 amino acids. Unmatched junction bases numbered 1, after V lost 2 bases and J lost 1 base. Germline V gene data show CDR1 as LNHNV and CDR2 as YYDKDF (reference sequence). DNA for the CDR3: TGTGCCACCAGCAGACGGACTAGCGGCACAGATACGCAGTATTTT. Protein product: CATSRRTSGTDTQYF. The full variable domain, its missing parts supplied by reference TRBV15 and TRBJ2-3, is DAMVIQNPRYQVTQFGKPVTLSCSQTLNHNVMYWYQQKSSQAPKLLFHYYDKDFNNEADTPDNFQSRRPNTSFCFLDIRSPGLGDTAMYLCATSRRTSGTDTQYFGPGTRLTVL.

The genes are TRBV28 and TRBJ2-7; tentatively, D is TRBD1 (5 bases). CDR1 and CDR2 (germline): MDHEN, SYDVKM. The CDR3 consists of 12 residues. V lost 7 bases, J lost 3 bases, and 10 bases lay in between. DNA for the CDR3: TGTGCCAGCACGGACACTGACTACGAGCAGTACTTC. Protein: CASTDTDYEQYF. The complete variable domain, with remaining parts taken from reference TRBV28 and TRBJ2-7, reads DVKVTQSSRYLVKRTGEKVFLECVQDMDHENMFWYRQDPGLGLRLIYFSYDVKMKEKGDIPEGYSVSREKKERFSLILESASTNQTSMYLCASTDTDYEQYFGPGTRLTVT.

The chain couples TRBV7-9 to TRBJ2-2; 8 bases line up with TRBD2. The CDR3 loop spans 18 amino acids. V trimming: 5 bases; J trimming: 1 base; junction bases outside the gene matches: 12. Germline CDR1 and CDR2: SEHNR and FQNEAQ (reference sequence). CDR3 in amino acids: CASSPESGSRMNTGELFF. DNA for the CDR3: TGTGCCAGCAGCCCCGAGAGCGGGAGTCGGATGAACACCGGGGAGCTGTTTTTT.

The CDR3 loop reads CASRWRLDTEAFF. CDR3 in DNA: TGCGCCAGCAGGTGGAGGTTGGACACTGAAGCTTTCTTT. V gene TRBV10-2 combines with J gene TRBJ1-1, with unresolved D. CDR3 length: 13 amino acids. The germline V and J ends were trimmed by 6 bases and 3 bases, with 11 bases remaining between them. Germline V gene lookup returns CDR1 WSHSY and CDR2 SAAADI.

The J gene is TRBJ2-5, the V gene TRBV28, with D possibly TRBD2 on 5 matching bases. CDR1 is MDHEN and CDR2 is SYDVKM in the germline V gene. V lost 1 base and J lost 2, with 5 bases in between. The CDR3 consists of 13 residues. CDR3 bases: TGTGCCAGCAGTTTATCGGGACAAGAGACCCAGTACTTC. This gives the protein CASSLSGQETQYF. Supplemented by reference TRBV28 and TRBJ2-5, the full variable domain reads DVKVTQSSRYLVKRTGEKVFLECVQDMDHENMFWYRQDPGLGLRLIYFSYDVKMKEKGDIPEGYSVSREKKERFSLILESASTNQTSMYLCASSLSGQETQYFGPGTRLLVL.

This rearrangement joins TRBV27 to TRBJ1-5; D is ambiguous. This CDR3 comprises 12 residues. With 6 bases removed from V and 5 bases from J, the gap between germline ends came to 8 bases. CDR1 is MNHEY and CDR2 is SMNVEV in the germline V gene (reference sequence). The chain's CDR3 is CASRGLDQPQHF. As DNA, the CDR3 is TGTGCCAGCAGGGGCCTCGATCAGCCCCAGCATTTT.

The chain links TRBV6-1 to TRBJ2-1, with a tentative D call TRBD2 (6 bases). This CDR3 is 19 amino acids long. Germline V CDR1 and CDR2: MNHNS, SASEGT. The V end lost 2 bases, the J end lost 1 base, and 21 bases lay between the germline ends. The CDR3 nucleotides read TGTGCCAGCAGTGAACCTACAACTGGACTAACTCTTTCCTACAATGAGCAGTTCTTC. Translating gives CASSEPTTGLTLSYNEQFF.

The chain uses TRBV19 and TRBJ2-7; 10 bases agree with TRBD2. Germline-derived CDR1 and CDR2 are LNHDA and SQIVND (reference sequence). V lost 7 bases, J lost 0 bases, and 6 bases stayed unmatched. The CDR3 is 15 residues long. CDR3 nucleotide sequence: TGTGCCAGTAATCCCGGGACTAGCGCCTCCTACGAGCAGTACTTC. Translated, it gives CASNPGTSASYEQYF.

This chain connects TRBV6-1 to TRBJ2-1, with a possible D match to TRBD2 (5 bases). CDR1 and CDR2 from the germline V gene are MNHNS and SASEGT. This CDR3 contains 16 residues. The V end lost 2 bases, the J end lost 1 base, and 12 bases lay between the germline ends. For the CDR3, the DNA is TGTGCCAGCAGTGAATTCGTGGGAGCTTCCTACAATGAGCAGTTCTTC. Translation: CASSEFVGASYNEQFF.

The chain is built from TRBV10-3 and TRBJ2-1; 8 bases align to TRBD1. The V gene's germline CDR1 is ENHRY and CDR2 SYGVKD. This CDR3 is 13 amino acids long. V lost 5 bases, J lost 9 bases, and 6 bases stayed unmatched. The CDR3 spells CAISPDRGREQFF. CDR3 DNA sequence: TGTGCCATCAGTCCCGACAGGGGCCGTGAGCAGTTCTTC.

The chain carries TRBV6-5 and TRBJ1-2, with 9 positions matching TRBD1. The CDR3 runs 15 residues. Germline V gene data show CDR1 as MNHEY and CDR2 as SVGAGI. V trimming: 6 bases; J trimming: 2 bases; junction bases outside the gene matches: 7. CDR3 bases: TGTGCCAGCAGCCGTGGGACAGGGAGCAACTATGGCTACACCTTC. Amino acids: CASSRGTGSNYGYTF.

The chain links TRBV2 to TRBJ2-1, with 10 bases aligning to TRBD2. This CDR3 has 17 residues. Germline assignment: CDR1 SNHLY and CDR2 FYNNEI. V shed 5 bases, J shed 7 bases, and the junction held 14 bases outside the gene matches. This CDR3 is CASSTTAPSGGTNEQFF. In DNA form, the CDR3 reads TGTGCCAGCAGTACTACCGCCCCTAGCGGGGGTACTAATGAGCAGTTCTTC.

The V call is TRBV25-1, the J call TRBJ1-6; no clear D gene. Trimming removed 1 base at V and 11 bases at J, with 15 bases between. CDR1 is MGHDK, CDR2 SYGVNS, per germline. CDR3 length equals 15 residues. Here the CDR3 reads CASSEFHPKEAPLHF. The DNA of the CDR3 is TGTGCCAGCAGTGAATTTCACCCGAAGGAGGCACCCCTCCACTTT. The full variable domain, in which reference TRBV25-1 and TRBJ1-6 provide the parts outside the CDR3, is EADIYQTPRYLVIGTGKKITLECSQTMGHDKMYWYQQDPGMELHLIHYSYGVNSTEKGDLSSESTVSRIRTEHFPLTLESARPSHTSQYLCASSEFHPKEAPLHFGNGTRLTVT.

The chain has TRBV4-1 and TRBJ1-2, with 9 bases matching TRBD1. Looked up from germline, CDR1 is MGHRA and CDR2 is YSYEKL. The CDR3 length is 17 residues. With 4 bases clipped from V and 8 bases from J, the junction kept 17 bases outside the gene matches. CDR3: CASSPQGLRTGEGGYTF. The DNA for the CDR3 is TGCGCCAGCAGCCCGCAAGGACTACGGACAGGGGAGGGAGGCTACACCTTC.

The gene calls are TRBV10-2 and TRBJ2-2, with D possibly being TRBD1 (5 bases). CDR1 WSHSY and CDR2 SAAADI come from the germline V gene. Trimming pared 6 bases from V and 2 bases from J, leaving 7 bases between. The CDR3 sequence is 13 residues long. The CDR3 DNA sequence: TGCGCCAGCAGGACAGCCAACACCGGGGAGCTGTTTTTT. It encodes CASRTANTGELFF.

CDR3: CASSLSREETQYF. The DNA of the CDR3 is TGCGCCAGCAGCTTGAGTCGGGAAGAGACCCAGTACTTC. The chain couples TRBV5-1 to TRBJ2-5; D uncertain. V was pared by 1 base and J by 3 bases, with 7 bases between. Per the germline V gene, CDR1 is SGHRS and CDR2 is YFSETQ. The CDR3 loop spans 13 amino acids.

The genes are TRBV28 and TRBJ2-7, with 10 bases identical to TRBD2. The CDR3 length is 16 residues. V shed 5 bases, J shed 2 bases, and the junction held 9 bases outside the gene matches. Per the germline V gene, CDR1 is MDHEN and CDR2 is SYDVKM. For the CDR3, the DNA is TGTGCCAGCAGTCCCTACGGGACTAGCGACACCTACGAGCAGTACGTC. Translation: CASSPYGTSDTYEQYV.

The rearrangement joins TRBV9 to TRBJ1-2, with 10 bases fitting TRBD1. CDR1 and CDR2 from the germline V gene are SGDLS and YYNGEE. CDR3 size: 13 residues. V trimming: 3 bases; J trimming: 6 bases; junction bases outside the gene matches: 2. The CDR3 protein is CASSADRGHGYTF. DNA of the CDR3: TGTGCCAGCAGCGCAGACAGGGGGCATGGCTACACCTTC. The complete variable domain, with remaining parts taken from reference TRBV9 and TRBJ1-2, reads DSGVTQTPKHLITATGQRVTLRCSPRSGDLSVYWYQQSLDQGLQFLIQYYNGEERAKGNILERFSAQQFPDLHSELNLSSLELGDSALYFCASSADRGHGYTFGSGTRLTVV.

The rearrangement joins TRBV4-1 to TRBJ2-2, with a tentative D call TRBD1 (6 bases). The CDR3 covers 16 residues. Trimming cost V 0 bases and J 3 bases, with 11 bases left between them. Per the germline V gene, CDR1 is MGHRA and CDR2 is YSYEKL. Here the CDR3 DNA reads TGCGCCAGCAGCCAAGACCGAGGGACATACACCGGGGAGCTGTTTTTT. Translation: CASSQDRGTYTGELFF.

The chain has TRBV30 and TRBJ1-5; 7 nucleotides line up with TRBD1. Germline loops: CDR1 GTSNPN, CDR2 SVGIG (reference sequence). V shed 3 bases and J 9 bases; nucleotides not matched to a gene: 11. The CDR3 totals 14 residues. CDR3 in amino acids: CAWSLGQDGGPQHF. The CDR3 bases are TGTGCCTGGAGCCTCGGACAGGACGGCGGGCCCCAGCATTTT.

This chain joins TRBV29-1 and TRBJ2-7; the D gene is possibly TRBD2 (6 bases). This CDR3 comprises 14 residues. V lost 6 bases and J lost 0, with 15 bases in between. CDR1 is SQVTM and CDR2 is ANQGSEA in the germline V gene. CDR3 residues: CSVRWTGDSYEQYF. The CDR3 nucleotides are TGCAGCGTCCGATGGACGGGAGACTCCTACGAGCAGTACTTC.

This rearrangement joins TRBV6-5 to TRBJ1-2; possibly TRBD1 for D (6 bases). The CDR3 has 13 amino acids. CDR1 is MNHEY and CDR2 is SVGAGI in the germline V gene. V was cut by 6 bases and J by 3 bases, with 11 bases left in between. CDR3 DNA sequence: TGTGCCAGCAGAGAGACAGGATACTATGGCTACACCTTC. Translating it yields CASRETGYYGYTF.

This clone has more than one count but fewer than ten. This chain joins TRBV28 and TRBJ1-4; D possibly corresponds to TRBD1 (6 bases). CDR1 and CDR2 from the germline V gene are MDHEN and SYDVKM. V was shortened by 5 bases and J by 3 bases, with 7 bases between the two germline ends. CDR3 size: 13 residues. CDR3 loop: CASSDRSNEKLFF. As DNA, the CDR3 is TGTGCCAGCAGTGACAGGTCTAATGAAAAACTGTTTTTT. Complete variable domain (other parts from reference TRBV28 and TRBJ1-4): DVKVTQSSRYLVKRTGEKVFLECVQDMDHENMFWYRQDPGLGLRLIYFSYDVKMKEKGDIPEGYSVSREKKERFSLILESASTNQTSMYLCASSDRSNEKLFFGSGTQLSVL.

This CDR3 is CSVVDRFNEKLFF. CDR3 sequence (DNA): TGCAGCGTTGTGGACAGGTTTAATGAAAAACTGTTTTTT. V gene TRBV29-1 combines with J gene TRBJ1-4; 7 positions agree with TRBD1. There are 13 residues in the CDR3. The germline gives CDR1 SQVTM, CDR2 ANQGSEA. Germline trimming cut 4 bases from V and 4 bases from J; bases unmatched to any gene: 3.

The V call is TRBV6-4, the J call TRBJ2-6; 8 bases map to TRBD2. Trimming took 4 bases from V and 1 from J; bases not matched to a gene: 3. The CDR3 is 16 amino acids. Germline values: CDR1 MRHNA, CDR2 SNTAGT. CDR3 nucleotide sequence: TGTGCCAGCAGTGTCGGGACTAGGTCTGGGGCCAACGTCCTGACTTTC. Encoded protein: CASSVGTRSGANVLTF.

The chain combines TRBV5-4 with TRBJ2-4; 9 bases align to TRBD1. The CDR3 sequence is 13 residues long. With 4 bases clipped from V and 9 bases from J, the junction kept 5 bases outside the gene matches. Germline loops: CDR1 SGHNT, CDR2 YYREEE (reference sequence). The chain's CDR3 is CASSGTGGGIQYF. The DNA for the CDR3 is TGTGCCAGCAGCGGAACAGGGGGCGGCATTCAGTACTTC. Filled out from reference TRBV5-4 and TRBJ2-4, the complete variable domain reads ETGVTQSPTHLIKTRGQQVTLRCSSQSGHNTVSWYQQALGQGPQFIFQYYREEENGRGNFPPRFSGLQFPNYSSELNVNALELDDSALYLCASSGTGGGIQYFGAGTRLSVL.

This chain uses TRBV21-1 with TRBJ2-7; whether TRBD1, the table's D call, matches the DNA was not checked. TRBV21-1 is a pseudogene. This CDR3 contains 16 residues. DNA of the CDR3: TGTGCCAGCAGCAAATGTGGCGGACAGGGAACCTACGAGCAGTACTTC. This sequence encodes CASSKCGGQGTYEQYF.

There are a few counts of this clone. This chain links TRBV13 with TRBJ2-7, with D uncertain. The germline gives CDR1 PRHDT, CDR2 FYEKMQ (reference sequence). The CDR3 has 14 amino acids. Trimming took off 4 bases at V and 7 bases at J, with 17 bases between the two ends. The CDR3 DNA reads TGTGCCAGCAGCTCAATTTGGACCGCCGGGGAGCAGTACGTC. Its translation is CASSSIWTAGEQYV.